What follows describes a single T cell receptor (beta chain). Its target is unknown. These data are taken from a study of CD8 T cell repertoires and HIV-1 epitope variants. Per germline, CDR1 SGHVS and CDR2 FNYEAQ. The V segment lost 3 bases and the J segment 3 bases; nucleotides outside the gene matches: 1. The CDR3 totals 14 residues. Sequencing was performed with immunoSEQ multiplex PCR; in TCRdb, only in-frame clones are kept and a portion is missing. The data hold roughly 4,100 clones, with about 64% observed a single time. The receptor was derived from a male donor with HIV. J is TRBJ2-3 and V is TRBV7-6; 9 nucleotides align to TRBD1. The sequenced sample was cultured CD8+ T cells derived from PBMCs. CDR3 amino acids: CASSLGQGTDTQYF. The CDR3 nucleotides are TGTGCCAGCAGCTTGGGACAGGGAACAGATACGCAGTATTTT.